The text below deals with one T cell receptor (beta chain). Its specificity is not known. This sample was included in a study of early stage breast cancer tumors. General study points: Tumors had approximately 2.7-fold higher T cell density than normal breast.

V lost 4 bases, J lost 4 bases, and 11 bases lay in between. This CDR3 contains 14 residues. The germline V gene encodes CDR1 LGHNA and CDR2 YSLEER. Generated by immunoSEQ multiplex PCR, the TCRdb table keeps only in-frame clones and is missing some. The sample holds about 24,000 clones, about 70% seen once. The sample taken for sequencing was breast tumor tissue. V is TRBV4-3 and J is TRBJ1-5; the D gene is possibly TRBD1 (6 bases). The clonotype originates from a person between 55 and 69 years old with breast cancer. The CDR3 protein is CASSLSTGNQPQHF. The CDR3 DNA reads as TGCGCCAGCAGCCTTTCTACAGGGAATCAGCCCCAGCATTTT.